The 17 T cell receptor beta chains below were found in one sample sequenced in a study of cytomegalovirus exposure and HLA in healthy donors. The primer mix had 60 Vbeta and 13 Jbeta primers. Clones were read by immunoSEQ multiplex PCR, and TCRdb kept only the in-frame ones, dropping some. The sample records roughly 60,000 clones, about 80% being singletons. The sequenced sample was PBMCs. These receptor sequences come from a female donor in good health and CMV-seronegative.

This clone was counted between two and nine times. The chain joins TRBV7-9 to TRBJ2-5; 8 bases agree with TRBD1. The better agreement between TRBJ2-7 and the DNA end casts doubt on the J call. The germline gives CDR1 SEHNR, CDR2 FQNEAQ (reference sequence). This CDR3 spans 16 amino acids. In nucleotides, the CDR3 is TGTGCCAGCAGTCCAGGGGGCGAATTTCCGTTTTACGAGCAGTACTTC. It codes for CASSPGGEFPFYEQYF.

The rearrangement joins TRBV27 to TRBJ2-1, with 9 bases matching TRBD2. Germline V gene sequence: CDR1 MNHEY, CDR2 SMNVEV (reference sequence). Losses at the gene ends were 10 bases for V and 12 bases for J; bases not matched to a gene: 25. The CDR3 is 17 amino acids. Here the CDR3 DNA reads TGTGCCAATGAGGGGCGGGAGCGGGGGGTCCCTTCGCGGGGGCAGTTCTTC. This gives the protein CANEGRERGVPSRGQFF.

This chain uses TRBV30 with TRBJ2-1; the match to TRBD2 covers 12 bases. V lost 3 bases and J lost 5; bases outside the gene matches: 11. This CDR3 contains 17 residues. Per the germline V gene, CDR1 is GTSNPN and CDR2 is SVGIG (reference sequence). The CDR3 DNA reads as TGTGCCTGGAGGCCGACTAGCGGGGGCCAAACCGACAATGAGCAGTTCTTC. Protein: CAWRPTSGGQTDNEQFF.

The table lists this clone with a few counts. The chain has TRBV10-3 and TRBJ1-6; D gene unclear. There are 14 residues in the CDR3. Germline values: CDR1 ENHRY, CDR2 SYGVKD. V lost 8 bases, J lost 7 bases, and 15 bases lay in between. CDR3 DNA sequence: TGTGCCATCGGACGAGGGCGCGGGAATTCACCCCTCCACTTT. This sequence encodes CAIGRGRGNSPLHF.

The chain has TRBV6-6 and TRBJ2-5; 10 bases map to TRBD1. With 0 bases clipped from V and 13 bases from J, the junction kept 14 bases outside the gene matches. CDR1 is MNHNY, CDR2 SVGAGI, per germline (reference sequence). There are 16 residues in the CDR3. CDR3 nucleotide sequence: TGTGCCAGCAGTTACTCAACATGGGGGGACAGGGGAGGTTGGTACTTC. Its translation is CASSYSTWGDRGGWYF.

The chain has TRBV5-1 and TRBJ2-7; 7 bases agree with TRBD2. Germline trimming cut 0 bases from V and 7 bases from J; bases unmatched to any gene: 10. The CDR3 has 15 amino acids. The germline gives CDR1 SGHRS, CDR2 YFSETQ. CDR3: CASSLGGGGLREQYF. The CDR3 DNA follows: TGCGCCAGCAGCTTGGGTGGCGGGGGACTCCGAGAGCAGTACTTC.

This chain connects TRBV7-9 to TRBJ1-1, with unresolved D. Germline CDR1 reads SEHNR; CDR2 reads FQNEAQ (reference sequence). The CDR3 consists of 14 residues. The V end was cut by 5 bases, the J end by 1 base, with 11 bases between. The CDR3 nucleotides read TGTGCCAGCAGCCCCCTCCGGAGGAACACTGAAGCTTTCTTT. This codes for CASSPLRRNTEAFF.

The chain is built from TRBV2 and TRBJ1-4; D perhaps matches TRBD1 (6 bases). This CDR3 spans 14 amino acids. The ends were cut back, 2 bases at V and 5 bases at J, with 9 bases in the middle. CDR1 and CDR2 from the germline V gene are SNHLY and FYNNEI. The CDR3 DNA reads TGTGCCAGCAGTGAATGGACAGCGAATGAAAAACTGTTTTTT. As protein: CASSEWTANEKLFF.

This clone was seen more than once but under ten times. The gene calls are TRBV27 and TRBJ1-2; D is undetermined. V shed 5 bases and J shed 3 bases, with 10 bases lying between them. CDR1 and CDR2 (germline): MNHEY, SMNVEV (reference sequence). The CDR3 is 13 residues long. CDR3 DNA: TGTGCCAGCAGTCTCGGGGTTTACTATGGCTACACCTTC. It specifies CASSLGVYYGYTF.

There are a few counts of this clone. The chain has TRBV5-4 and TRBJ2-7, with 8 bases aligning to TRBD1. The CDR3 loop spans 15 amino acids. The V segment lost 2 bases and the J segment 7 bases; nucleotides outside the gene matches: 11. Germline CDR1 SGHNT, CDR2 YYREEE (reference sequence). The chain's CDR3 is CASSLGDRTFGEQYF. The CDR3 bases are TGTGCCAGCAGCTTAGGGGACAGGACCTTTGGGGAGCAGTACTTC.

The chain uses TRBV7-3 and TRBJ2-2; 7 bases align to TRBD1. Trimming at V came to 6 bases and at J to 1 base, leaving 8 bases not matched to a gene. The CDR3 consists of 16 residues. From germline, CDR1 is SGHTA and CDR2 FQGTGA. As DNA, the CDR3 is TGTGCCAGCAGGGCTCCGGGACAGAAGAACACCGGGGAGCTGTTTTTT. It translates to CASRAPGQKNTGELFF.

This chain joins TRBV4-2 and TRBJ1-5; no clear D. Germline-derived CDR1 and CDR2 are LGHNA and YNFKEQ. Trimming shortened V by 4 bases and J by 0 bases, and 10 bases separated the two germline ends. This CDR3 region has 15 residues. For the CDR3, the DNA is TGTGCCAGCAGCCGGGCAGCTTATAGCAATCAGCCCCAGCATTTT. It yields the protein CASSRAAYSNQPQHF.

The chain has TRBV5-6 and TRBJ1-6; D is possibly TRBD1 (5 bases). The V gene's germline CDR1 is SGHDT and CDR2 YYEEEE. The CDR3 contains 15 residues. Trimming removed 4 bases from V and 10 bases from J, with 18 bases in between. For the CDR3, the DNA is TGTGCCAGCAGCCTCGGAGGGTTTGGGGGGTCACCCCTCCACTTT. Its protein is CASSLGGFGGSPLHF.

This clone was seen a few times. The chain recombines TRBV9 with TRBJ1-3; perhaps TRBD1 as D (5 bases). This CDR3 region has 15 residues. V lost 2 bases, J lost 2 bases, and 11 bases lay in between. CDR1 is SGDLS and CDR2 is YYNGEE in the germline V gene. This CDR3 reads CASSVSGVAGNTIYF. Here the CDR3 DNA reads TGTGCCAGCAGCGTGTCGGGGGTGGCTGGAAACACCATATATTTT.

The V call is TRBV7-3, the J call TRBJ2-3; perhaps TRBD1 as D (5 bases). This CDR3 is 17 amino acids long. CDR1 and CDR2 from the germline V gene are SGHTA and FQGTGA. Between the trimmed V and J ends, which lost 0 bases and 1 base, there was a span of 14 bases. The CDR3 region is CASSLTVAGWGTDTQYF. The CDR3 DNA follows: TGTGCCAGCAGCTTAACGGTCGCAGGGTGGGGCACAGATACGCAGTATTTT.

The chain employs TRBV7-2 and TRBJ2-2, with 9 bases that match TRBD2. V shed 0 bases and J 3 bases; nucleotides not matched to a gene: 14. The CDR3 contains 20 residues. The V gene's germline CDR1 is SGHTA and CDR2 FQGNSA. The CDR3 spells CASSLATLFGGGADTGELFF. The CDR3 DNA sequence: TGTGCCAGCAGCTTAGCGACTCTTTTTGGCGGGGGGGCGGACACCGGGGAGCTGTTTTTT.

This clone has just a few counts. V usage is TRBV30 and J usage is TRBJ2-3; 8 nucleotides agree with TRBD2. V shed 5 bases and J 0 bases; nucleotides not matched to a gene: 16. The CDR3 extends over 18 amino acids. Germline values: CDR1 GTSNPN, CDR2 SVGIG (reference sequence). CDR3 loop: CAWERLPGLGISTDTQYF. CDR3 coding DNA: TGTGCCTGGGAAAGGCTGCCGGGACTAGGGATAAGCACAGATACGCAGTATTTT.